A selection of T cell receptor beta chains follows, all from one sample in a study of STAT5B mutations in CD4+ large granular lymphocyte leukemia. The protocol was immunoSEQ multiplex PCR, while the TCRdb copy is restricted to in-frame clones and leaves out a portion. The repertoire includes tens of thousands of clones, about 80% of them detected once, and about 0.35% sits in the top ten. The specimen was CD4+ T cells from blood buffy coats. These receptors were obtained from a human donor in good health. The CDR3 runs from the conserved cysteine through the conserved F or W. A D gene is named only where the DNA matches it firmly. Not all rows give a size; the values are once, few, many and, for expanded clones, a class.

.	TRBJ2-4	.	TRBV21-1	TGTGCCAGCAGTGGATCGGACGAAATAGCCAAAAACATTCAGTACTTC	CASSGSDEIAKNIQYF
.	TRBJ2-7	.	TRBV28	TGTGCCAGCAGTTCTGACCGGGACGGAGACTACGAGCAGTACTTC	CASSSDRDGDYEQYF
TRBD1	TRBJ2-7	few	TRBV23-1	TGCGCCAGCAGTCACCCGAAGAGGACAGGGGATATCAGCGAGCAGTACTTC	CASSHPKRTGDISEQYF
.	TRBJ1-4	.	TRBV28	TGTGCCGGCAGTTCAGGGTTAGTGGGTAATGAAAAACTGTTTTTT	CAGSSGLVGNEKLFF
.	TRBJ2-3	.	TRBV28	TGTGCCAGCATAGGGACGGAAACAGATACGCAGTATTTT	CASIGTETDTQYF
TRBD1	TRBJ1-1	.	TRBV5-1	TGCGCCAGCAGCTCCACAGGGGGGAGCACTGAAGCTTTCTTT	CASSSTGGSTEAFF
TRBD1	TRBJ2-3	once	TRBV5-1	TGCGCCAGCAGCTTGGGGGTTTTGATGGGACAGGGCACAGATACGCAGTATTTT	CASSLGVLMGQGTDTQYF
TRBD2	TRBJ2-3	.	TRBV11-2	TGTGCCAGCAGCTTTAGCGGGAAAAGCACAGATACGCAGTATTTT	CASSFSGKSTDTQYF
TRBD1	TRBJ1-5	once	TRBV19	TGTGCCAGTAGTTATGCCGGGACAGGGCTAAATCAGCCCCAGCATTTT	CASSYAGTGLNQPQHF
.	TRBJ1-1	.	TRBV6-1	TGTGCCAGCAGTGACAGAGAGGGGTGGAACACTGAAGCTTTCTTT	CASSDREGWNTEAFF
TRBD1	TRBJ1-5	.	TRBV6-5	TGTGCCAGCAGTTCGACAGGGACGAGCAATCAGCCCCAGCATTTT	CASSSTGTSNQPQHF
.	TRBJ1-2	.	TRBV11-3	TGTGCCAGCAGTCCCAGGGGAGGTGGCTACACCTTC	CASSPRGGGYTF
.	TRBJ2-2	.	TRBV5-1	TGCGCCAGCAGCTTGCGGGCTGCGAACACCGGGGAGCTGTTTTTT	CASSLRAANTGELFF
.	TRBJ2-1	.	TRBV6-4	TGTGCCAGCAGTGACTCCCCAGGCAGCTCCTACAATGAGCAGTTCTTC	CASSDSPGSSYNEQFF
.	TRBJ2-2	.	TRBV29-1	TGCAGCGTTGATAATATAGGGGAGCTGTTTTTT	CSVDNIGELFF
.	TRBJ2-3	.	TRBV9	TGTGCCAGCAGCGGTAGCGGCTACACAGATACGCAGTATTTT	CASSGSGYTDTQYF
TRBD1	TRBJ2-3	.	TRBV14	TGTGCCAGCAGCCCCGGGACAGGGGGCCTAGATACGCAGTATTTT	CASSPGTGGLDTQYF